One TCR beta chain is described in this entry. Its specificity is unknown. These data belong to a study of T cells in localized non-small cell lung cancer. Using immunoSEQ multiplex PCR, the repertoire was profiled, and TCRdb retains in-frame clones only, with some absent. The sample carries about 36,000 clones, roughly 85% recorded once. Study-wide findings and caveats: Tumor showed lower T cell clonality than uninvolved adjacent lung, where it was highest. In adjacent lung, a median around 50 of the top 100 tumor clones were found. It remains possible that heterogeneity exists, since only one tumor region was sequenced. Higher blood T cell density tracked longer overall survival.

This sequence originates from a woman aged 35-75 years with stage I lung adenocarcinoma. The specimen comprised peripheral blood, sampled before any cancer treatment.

The CDR3: CAISESTGVDTQYF. CDR3 DNA sequence: TGTGCCATCAGTGAGTCGACGGGGGTAGATACGCAGTATTTT. The gene calls are TRBV10-3 and TRBJ2-3; tentatively, D is TRBD2 (6 bases). CDR1 ENHRY and CDR2 SYGVKD come from the germline V gene. CDR3 size: 14 residues. V lost 0 bases and J 5 bases, leaving 9 bases between the germline ends.